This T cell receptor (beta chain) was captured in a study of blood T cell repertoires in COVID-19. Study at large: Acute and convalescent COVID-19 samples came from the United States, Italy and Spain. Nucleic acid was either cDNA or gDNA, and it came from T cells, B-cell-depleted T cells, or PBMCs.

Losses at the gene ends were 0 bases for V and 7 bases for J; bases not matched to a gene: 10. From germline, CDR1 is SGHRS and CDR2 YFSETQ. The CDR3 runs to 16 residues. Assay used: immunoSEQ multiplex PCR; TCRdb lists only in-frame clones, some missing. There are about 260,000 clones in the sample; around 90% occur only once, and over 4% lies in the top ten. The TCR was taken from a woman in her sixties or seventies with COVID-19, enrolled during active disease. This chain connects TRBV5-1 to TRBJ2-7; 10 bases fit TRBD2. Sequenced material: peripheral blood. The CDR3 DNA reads TGCGCCAGCAGCTTGGTCGCTGCTAGCGGGAGTTGGGAGCAGTACTTC. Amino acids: CASSLVAASGSWEQYF.